This TCR beta chain was sequenced for a study of T cells in localized non-small cell lung cancer. Trimming stripped 4 bases from V and 5 bases from J, with 6 bases between. The CDR3 is 11 amino acids. Germline-derived CDR1 and CDR2 are KGHSH and LQKENI. The protocol was immunoSEQ multiplex PCR, while the TCRdb copy is restricted to in-frame clones and leaves out a portion. Found here are 15,000 to 20,000 clones, more than 85% of them singletons; the top ten hold approximately 3.7%. This clonotype was obtained from a male donor aged 60 or over with stage II squamous cell lung carcinoma. The material sequenced was peripheral blood, taken before any cancer treatment. The genes are TRBV18 and TRBJ2-7; D might be TRBD1 or TRBD2, each matching 5 bases. In DNA form, the CDR3 reads TGTGCCAGCTCACGGGGGAACGAGCAGTACTTC. Translation gives CASSRGNEQYF.